This T cell receptor (beta chain) was identified during a study of cytomegalovirus exposure and HLA in healthy donors. General observations from the study: Later work found most CMV-associated TCR beta chains apparently HLA-restricted.

Trimming left V 4 bases short and J 8 bases short, with 12 bases between. The CDR3 runs 13 residues. CDR1 MNHNY and CDR2 SVGAGI come from the germline V gene (reference sequence). Only a few counts were recorded for this clone. Its antigen is not identified. Vbeta (60) and Jbeta (13) primers were used in the PCR. Using immunoSEQ multiplex PCR, the repertoire was profiled, and TCRdb retains in-frame clones only, with some absent. The data show 130,000 or so clones, around four fifths seen once. The TCR originated in a man aged 25-45 years in good health and CMV-seronegative. Source material: PBMCs. The genes are TRBV6-6 and TRBJ2-1; D may be TRBD2 (7 bases). The CDR3 is CASSSFGGHEQFF. As DNA, the CDR3 is TGTGCCAGCAGTTCCTTCGGGGGGCATGAGCAGTTCTTC.